A selection of T cell receptor beta chains follows, all from one sample in a study of immune evolution from preneoplasia to lung adenocarcinoma. Data came from immunoSEQ multiplex PCR; TCRdb stores just in-frame clones and leaves some out. The profile shows approximately 8,000 clones, 65% to 85% of them singletons. The sequenced material came from FFPE adjacent normal lung tissue. These receptors all come from a person aged 70 to 80 with lung adenocarcinoma. Each CDR3 is given with its conserved first and last residue. The order of the fields is CDR3 DNA, CDR3 protein, J gene, clone size, V gene, D gene. The D gene is left open where the match is weak. The size field is filled for only some rows; it gives once, few, many or a size class.

TGTGCCTGGAGTCTGGGGGTTACTCGGAATCAGCCCCAGCATTTT CAWSLGVTRNQPQHF TRBJ1-5 NA TRBV30 NA
TGTGCCAGCAGTGAAACCTCTGGAAACACCATATATTTT CASSETSGNTIYF TRBJ1-3 NA TRBV27 NA
TGTGCCAGCAGCCTTTATGGAGGACAGGACGGTTTTGAAGCTTTCTTT CASSLYGGQDGFEAFF TRBJ1-1 NA TRBV7-9 TRBD1
TGTGCCAGCATTGGTGAGGGGGCTGAAGCTTTCTTT CASIGEGAEAFF TRBJ1-1 few TRBV28 NA
TGTGCCAGCAGTTTAGGGCTAGGAAACTATGGCTACACCTTC CASSLGLGNYGYTF TRBJ1-2 NA TRBV11-2 NA
TGTGCCACCGGACCTAACACTGAAGCTTTCTTT CATGPNTEAFF TRBJ1-1 NA TRBV6-6 NA
TGTGCCAGCAGTCCAACCTCCGATCATTCGGGCTACACCTTC CASSPTSDHSGYTF TRBJ1-2 few TRBV28 NA
TGCAGCGTTGATGGGGACCGGGGTTTCGGGGAGCTGTTTTTT CSVDGDRGFGELFF TRBJ2-2 NA TRBV29-1 NA
TGTGCCAGCAGCTCTAGACAGGGGAGGAATGAGCAGTTCTTC CASSSRQGRNEQFF TRBJ2-1 few TRBV7-9 TRBD1
TGTGCCTGGAGTCTCCCGAAGCAGCCCCAGCATTTT CAWSLPKQPQHF TRBJ1-5 NA TRBV30 NA
TGCGCCAGCAGCTTGGTTATCGGGGGTTCCCCCAATGAGCAGTTCTTC CASSLVIGGSPNEQFF TRBJ2-1 NA TRBV5-1 NA
TGTGCCTGGAGTGGAGGGGAGGCTGAAAAACTGTTTTTT CAWSGGEAEKLFF TRBJ1-4 few TRBV30 NA
TGTGCCAGCAGCCATTACCCGGGCGGGAAAGAGACCCAGTACTTC CASSHYPGGKETQYF TRBJ2-5 NA TRBV14 NA
TGTGCCAGCAGCCACGGGACAGCGACCGGGGAGCTGTTTTTT CASSHGTATGELFF TRBJ2-2 NA TRBV7-8 TRBD1
TGTGCCAGCAGACTCCCGGTGGTCACTGAAGCTTTCTTT CASRLPVVTEAFF TRBJ1-1 NA TRBV28 NA
TGTGCCAGTAGTATCGGTATAACAGGCTTCTACGAGCAGTACTTC CASSIGITGFYEQYF TRBJ2-7 NA TRBV19 NA
TGCAGCGTTGTTTCTCAGCATGATCAGCCCCAGCATTTT CSVVSQHDQPQHF TRBJ1-5 NA TRBV29-1 NA
TGCGCCAGCACCACCCTCGGGTCTGGAAACACCATATATTTT CASTTLGSGNTIYF TRBJ1-3 NA TRBV4-1 NA
TGCGCTAGCAGTGGCGACTCTAGCTACACCTTC CASSGDSSYTF TRBJ1-2 once TRBV4-1 NA
TGTGCCAGTAGTCCCGGGACAGACTGGGGCTACACCTTC CASSPGTDWGYTF TRBJ1-2 NA TRBV19 TRBD1
TGTGCCAGCAGCTTTGAGCAGGGCTTTTCTGAAGCTTTCTTT CASSFEQGFSEAFF TRBJ1-1 NA TRBV11-3 NA
TGTGTCAGCAGTCCGCTAGCTCATCGGGAGACCGGGGAGCTGTTTTTT CVSSPLAHRETGELFF TRBJ2-2 NA TRBV27 NA
TGCAGCGTTGAATGGTCAGGTCTAGGGGGCGAGCAGTACTTC CSVEWSGLGGEQYF TRBJ2-7 NA TRBV29-1 NA
TGTGCCAGCTCACCGAACCGCCAGTCAGGAGGCATAACAGAGACCCAGTACTTC CASSPNRQSGGITETQYF TRBJ2-5 NA TRBV18 NA
TGTGCCTGGCGCGGGGAAGGGGGTGGGGGCTACACCTTC CAWRGEGGGGYTF TRBJ1-2 NA TRBV30 NA
TGTGCCAGCAGTGACCAGGGACTAGACAGATTCGGCACCGGGGAGCTGTTTTTT CASSDQGLDRFGTGELFF TRBJ2-2 few TRBV6-4 TRBD2
TGTGCCAGCAGCGTTAGCGGGGGGCTTTACAATGAGCAGTTCTTC CASSVSGGLYNEQFF TRBJ2-1 NA TRBV9 TRBD2
TGTGCCAGCAGCCTCTTCTCCGGGACTACCCAAGAGACCCAGTACTTC CASSLFSGTTQETQYF TRBJ2-5 NA TRBV4-2 TRBD2
TGTGCCAGCACCGCCAGGCCCCACGAGCAGTACTTC CASTARPHEQYF TRBJ2-7 NA TRBV6-1 NA
TGCGCCAGCAGCTTGGATACGAACACCGGGGAGCTGTTTTTT CASSLDTNTGELFF TRBJ2-2 NA TRBV5-1 NA
TGTGCCAGCAGTACGCCGGGACAGGGAATGGGCGAGCAGTACTTC CASSTPGQGMGEQYF TRBJ2-7 NA TRBV27 TRBD1
TGTGCCAGCCAGGGACAGGCCGTAAACACCATATATTTT CASQGQAVNTIYF TRBJ1-3 NA TRBV7-8 TRBD1
TGTGCCAGCAGTGAAGCGCTAACGTCAATATCACCCCTCCACTTT CASSEALTSISPLHF TRBJ1-6 NA TRBV6-1 NA
TGTGCCAGCAGACTAGCGGGGGGGCGAGAGACCCAGTACTTC CASRLAGGRETQYF TRBJ2-5 few TRBV27 TRBD2
TGTGCCAGCAGCTTAGTTCAACTTGGAAACACCATATATTTT CASSLVQLGNTIYF TRBJ1-3 NA TRBV7-6 NA
TGTGCCAGCAGCTTGGACAGAGCCTACGAGCAGTACTTC CASSLDRAYEQYF TRBJ2-7 NA TRBV11-2 NA
TGTGCCAGCTACGGGGAGGGCCTGTCCTACAATGAGCAGTTCTTC CASYGEGLSYNEQFF TRBJ2-1 NA TRBV2 TRBD2
TGTGCCAGCAGGACGACAGGGTTCGCCTACGAGCAGTACTTC CASRTTGFAYEQYF TRBJ2-7 few TRBV6-5 TRBD1
TGTGCCAGCAGTTTCGCGACTAGCGGGAGCTCCTACAATGAGCAGTTCTTC CASSFATSGSSYNEQFF TRBJ2-1 few TRBV5-6 TRBD2
TGTGCCAGTAAACAGATCGACCAGCCCCAGCATTTT CASKQIDQPQHF TRBJ1-5 NA TRBV19 NA
TGTGCCATCATGGGGACAGGCAATAATGAAAAACTGTTTTTT CAIMGTGNNEKLFF TRBJ1-4 NA TRBV10-3 TRBD1
TGCGCCAGCATCCGTAGCGGGAACACCGGGGAGCTGTTTTTT CASIRSGNTGELFF TRBJ2-2 NA TRBV10-2 NA
TGCAGCGTTGTTGGGGGAGAAGGCTACACCTTC CSVVGGEGYTF TRBJ1-2 NA TRBV29-1 NA
TGTGCCAGCAGCGTGGGCAGGGGGTTCTACGAGCAGTACTTC CASSVGRGFYEQYF TRBJ2-7 NA TRBV9 TRBD1
TGTGCCAGCAGTTCGAGCCTACCGTACGAGCAGTACTTC CASSSSLPYEQYF TRBJ2-7 NA TRBV28 NA
TGCGCCAGCAGCTTGGCCGGGGACAGGGCCGACGAGCAGTACTTC CASSLAGDRADEQYF TRBJ2-7 NA TRBV5-1 TRBD1
TGTGCCAGCAGCTCAATACAGGAGCATGAGCAGTTCTTC CASSSIQEHEQFF TRBJ2-1 NA TRBV5-4 NA
TGTGCCAGCAGTTTATCACCGCGGGGGCACAACGAGCAGTACTTC CASSLSPRGHNEQYF TRBJ2-7 once TRBV27 NA
TGCGCCAGCAGCTCCGGGACAGTATCCTACGAGCAGTACTTC CASSSGTVSYEQYF TRBJ2-7 few TRBV5-1 TRBD1
TGCGCCAGCAGCTTGTTAGGGGGTTGGGGGCATAAAGAGACCCAGTACTTC CASSLLGGWGHKETQYF TRBJ2-5 NA TRBV5-1 NA
TGTGCCAGCAGTGTGGGACAGGACACAGATACGCAGTATTTT CASSVGQDTDTQYF TRBJ2-3 NA TRBV6-4 TRBD1
TGTGCCAGCAGCCCAACGGGGACAGGCACAGATACGCAGTATTTT CASSPTGTGTDTQYF TRBJ2-3 NA TRBV9 TRBD1
TGTGCCAGCAGTTTACAGGGTAAAGGCTACACCTTC CASSLQGKGYTF TRBJ1-2 once TRBV28 NA
TGCGCCAGCAGCTTGACTAGCGACGGAGAGACCCAGTACTTC CASSLTSDGETQYF TRBJ2-5 NA TRBV5-1 TRBD2
TGCAGCGCCTCGGCGAACACTGAAGCTTTCTTT CSASANTEAFF TRBJ1-1 NA TRBV29-1 NA